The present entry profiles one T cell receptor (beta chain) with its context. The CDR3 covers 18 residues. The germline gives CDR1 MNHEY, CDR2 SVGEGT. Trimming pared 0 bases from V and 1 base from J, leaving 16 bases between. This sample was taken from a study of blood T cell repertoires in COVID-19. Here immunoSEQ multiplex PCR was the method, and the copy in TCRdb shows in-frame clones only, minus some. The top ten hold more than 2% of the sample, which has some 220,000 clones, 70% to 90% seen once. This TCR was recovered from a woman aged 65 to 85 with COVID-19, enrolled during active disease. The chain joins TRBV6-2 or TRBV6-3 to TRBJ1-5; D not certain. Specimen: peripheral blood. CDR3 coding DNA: TGTGCCAGCAGTTACTCGGCAGGTCCAAAACCGAGCAATCAGCCCCAGCATTTT. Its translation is CASSYSAGPKPSNQPQHF.